Listed here is a single TCR beta chain. The antigen remains undetermined. Germline CDR1 LNHNV, CDR2 YYDKDF (reference sequence). V shed 0 bases and J shed 0 bases, with 9 bases lying between them. This CDR3 comprises 16 residues. The assay was immunoSEQ multiplex PCR, and TCRdb's table has in-frame clones only and misses some. The sample yields roughly 86,000 clones, 84% seen once. These data come from a study of T cells in localized non-small cell lung cancer. General observations from the study: Highest T cell clonality was seen in uninvolved adjacent lung, surpassing that measured in tumor. Without multi-region sequencing, intratumor heterogeneity could not be excluded.

This specimen was peripheral blood, taken before any cancer treatment. This sequence originates from a man aged 40 to 75 with stage I lung adenocarcinoma. J is TRBJ2-4 and V is TRBV15; D is uncertain. Here the CDR3 reads CATSRESFLAKNIQYF. In nucleotides, the CDR3 is TGTGCCACCAGCAGAGAGAGTTTTCTAGCCAAAAACATTCAGTACTTC.